Following are 13 T cell receptor beta chains from one sample sequenced in a study of blood T cell repertoires in COVID-19. Profiling relied on immunoSEQ multiplex PCR, and the TCRdb table lists in-frame clones only, not all of them. The table records about 170,000 clones, around 85% of them present only once. Sequences were obtained from peripheral blood. All receptors derive from an elderly woman with COVID-19, enrolled during active disease.

Here the CDR3 DNA reads TGTGCCAGCGCGGACAGGTTTCAGCCCCAGCATTTT. It encodes CASADRFQPQHF. J is TRBJ1-5 and V is TRBV6-5; TRBD1 aligns across 7 bases. The CDR3 runs 12 residues. Germline V gene lookup returns CDR1 MNHEY and CDR2 SVGAGI. The J segment lost 6 bases and the V segment lost 8 bases, leaving 4 bases of the junction unmatched.

The rearrangement uses TRBV5-1 and TRBJ2-1; weak D call: TRBD2 (6 bases). The CDR3 has 14 residues. Germline V gene sequence: CDR1 SGHRS, CDR2 YFSETQ. Trimming left V 3 bases short and J 4 bases short, with 11 bases between. The CDR3: CASSSSSGYNEQFF. CDR3 nucleotide sequence: TGCGCCAGCAGCTCCTCGAGCGGGTACAATGAGCAGTTCTTC.

A remark on this clone: This sample includes further DNA sequences coding for the same CDR3. The chain employs TRBV6-5 and TRBJ1-1; no firm D call. The CDR3 is 14 amino acids. Trimming stripped 7 bases from V and 2 bases from J, with 14 bases between. Germline V gene sequence: CDR1 MNHEY, CDR2 SVGAGI. The CDR3 DNA reads as TGTGCCAGCAACTCTCTCCGGGGAAACACTGAAGCTTTCTTT. This translates into CASNSLRGNTEAFF.

The chain uses TRBV19 and TRBJ1-2, with D perhaps matching TRBD1 (5 bases). Looked up from germline, CDR1 is LNHDA and CDR2 is SQIVND (reference sequence). CDR3 length: 15 residues. Deletions cut 11 bases from V and 8 bases from J, with 27 bases between. CDR3 DNA sequence: TGTGCCCGAAAACTGGGGGGTCCCAAGGCGCGGGGCTACACCTTC. Protein: CARKLGGPKARGYTF.

The V call is TRBV3-1 (or the pseudogene TRBV3-2), the J call TRBJ1-3, with D unclear. CDR1 and CDR2 from the germline V gene are LGHDT and YNNKEL (reference sequence). Trimming stripped 4 bases from V and 3 bases from J, with 7 bases between. This CDR3 contains 13 residues. The CDR3 DNA follows: TGTGCCAGCAGCCTCTCAGATGGAAACACCATATATTTT. Translation: CASSLSDGNTIYF.

The chain links TRBV6-4 to TRBJ2-7; 7 positions agree with TRBD1. V shed 4 bases and J 2 bases; nucleotides not matched to a gene: 5. CDR3 size: 14 residues. Germline CDR1 MRHNA, CDR2 SNTAGT. The CDR3 protein is CASSGDRCPYEQYF. The CDR3 region has the DNA TGTGCCAGCAGTGGGGACAGATGCCCCTACGAGCAGTACTTC.

This clone has more than one count but fewer than ten. This chain joins TRBV11-2 and TRBJ2-3; TRBD1 matches at 9 bases. V shed 3 bases and J 4 bases; nucleotides not matched to a gene: 14. Germline V gene sequence: CDR1 SGHAT, CDR2 FQNNGV. The CDR3 loop spans 18 amino acids. In nucleotides, the CDR3 is TGTGCCAGCAGCTTCGAGCCCAGGCCGGGACAGGGAGCAGATACGCAGTATTTT. Amino acids: CASSFEPRPGQGADTQYF.

This chain links TRBV5-1 with TRBJ1-6; 8 bases are shared with TRBD1. The CDR3 contains 18 residues. Germline trimming cut 4 bases from V and 8 bases from J; bases unmatched to any gene: 17. The V gene's germline CDR1 is SGHRS and CDR2 YFSETQ. The CDR3 is CASSPLPRTGSTDSPLHF. CDR3 coding DNA: TGCGCCAGCAGCCCCCTCCCACGGACAGGGAGTACGGATTCACCCCTCCACTTT.

The chain is built from TRBV6-1 and TRBJ1-2; D not certain. Between the trimmed V and J ends, which lost 1 base and 0 bases, there was a span of 3 bases. The CDR3 extends over 13 amino acids. Germline values: CDR1 MNHNS, CDR2 SASEGT. The CDR3 reads CASSEGANYGYTF. The CDR3 DNA is TGTGCCAGCAGTGAAGGAGCTAACTATGGCTACACCTTC.

The rearrangement joins TRBV3-1 (or the pseudogene TRBV3-2) to TRBJ2-2, with D possibly being TRBD2 (6 bases). The CDR3 loop spans 15 amino acids. The germline gives CDR1 LGHDT, CDR2 YNNKEL (reference sequence). V lost 3 bases, J lost 7 bases, and 15 bases lay in between. CDR3: CASSHRTILHGELFF. The CDR3 DNA reads as TGTGCCAGCAGCCATAGGACTATCCTGCACGGGGAGCTGTTTTTT.

The rearrangement uses TRBV7-2 and TRBJ1-3, with no clear D. Germline CDR1 reads SGHTA; CDR2 reads FQGNSA. The V end was cut by 3 bases, the J end by 2 bases, with 8 bases between. This CDR3 is 14 amino acids long. This chain's CDR3 is CASSFSVPGNTIYF. Here the CDR3 DNA reads TGTGCCAGCAGCTTCTCGGTCCCTGGAAACACCATATATTTT.

This chain joins TRBV13 and TRBJ1-2; D may be TRBD1 (6 bases). The germline V gene has CDR1 PRHDT and CDR2 FYEKMQ (reference sequence). This CDR3 is built from 14 residues. V was cut by 5 bases and J by 8 bases, with 18 bases left in between. Here the CDR3 reads CASSHRGAMLGYTF. The CDR3, as DNA: TGTGCCAGCAGCCACCGGGGGGCAATGTTGGGCTACACCTTC. Looking up the rest from reference TRBV13 and TRBJ1-2 gives the full variable domain: AAGVIQSPRHLIKEKRETATLKCYPIPRHDTVYWYQQGPGQDPQFLISFYEKMQSDKGSIPDRFSAQQFSDYHSELNMSSLELGDSALYFCASSHRGAMLGYTFGSGTRLTVV.

This chain uses TRBV19 with TRBJ1-5; D is ambiguous. The CDR3 is 15 amino acids. In germline, CDR1 is LNHDA, CDR2 SQIVND (reference sequence). V lost 1 base, J lost 5 bases, and 12 bases lay in between. CDR3: CASSIGQAYYQPQHF. The CDR3 nucleotides read TGTGCCAGTAGTATAGGCCAGGCTTATTATCAGCCCCAGCATTTT.